Presented here are 5 T cell receptor beta chains from one specimen sequenced in a study of healthy donors' naive CD4 and CD8 T cells. TCR libraries were built from approximately 0.45 ug of total RNA by linear amplification. TCRdb re-called the reads through MiXCR, storing one row per CDR3 protein. Among 200,000 or so distinct CDR3 sequences, around 74% were seen once, and the ten largest hold less than 2.5%. The sample consisted of naive CD4+ and CD8+ T cells sorted from blood, pooled from several donors. Receptors were obtained from a pool of human donors in good health; the sample pools cells from several healthy donors.

Only one count was recorded for this clonotype. The chain links TRBV5-4 to TRBJ2-7; possible D gene TRBD2, 6 bases. Germline V CDR1 and CDR2: SGHNT, YYREEE (reference sequence). The CDR3 extends over 15 amino acids. V lost 3 bases, J lost 5 bases, and 18 bases lay in between. The CDR3 sequence is CASSSPGGTHDEQYF. For the CDR3, the DNA is TGTGCCAGCAGCTCCCCAGGCGGGACTCACGACGAGCAGTACTTC.

The chain uses TRBV19 and TRBJ1-5; 9 bases agree with TRBD1. The V and J ends lost 0 bases and 0 bases, in that order; junction bases with no gene match: 6. The CDR3 spans 18 residues. CDR1 and CDR2 (germline): LNHDA, SQIVND (reference sequence). CDR3 protein: CASSIERDRAYSNQPQHF. In nucleotides, the CDR3 is TGTGCCAGTAGTATAGAAAGGGACAGGGCTTATAGCAATCAGCCCCAGCATTTT.

This clonotype was observed a handful of times. The junction departs from germline at one end; a sequencing error may be responsible. The chain joins TRBV6-2 or TRBV6-3 to TRBJ2-5; D not resolved. CDR3 length equals 14 residues. Germline V gives CDR1 MNHEY, CDR2 SVGEGT. The CDR3 spells CASSFPDAQKTQYF. The CDR3 coding sequence is TGTGCCAGCAGTTTCCCGGATGCCCAAAAGACCCAGTACTTC.

The rearrangement joins TRBV29-1 to TRBJ2-7; perhaps TRBD1 as D (5 bases). CDR3 length: 14 residues. V was clipped by 3 bases and J by 4 bases, with 16 bases between them. Germline V CDR1 and CDR2: SQVTM, ANQGSEA. Here the CDR3 reads CSVEADNLGYEQYF. The CDR3 DNA reads as TGCAGCGTTGAGGCGGACAACCTGGGGTACGAGCAGTACTTC.

V and J are TRBV19 and TRBJ2-5, with 8 bases that match TRBD2. The V gene end was trimmed by 5 bases and the J gene end by 5 bases; junction bases not matched to a gene: 13. The CDR3 runs to 16 residues. Germline values: CDR1 LNHDA, CDR2 SQIVND (reference sequence). DNA of the CDR3: TGTGCCAGTAGTCCAAAAGACGGGAGGGCAGATGAGACCCAGTACTTC. Amino acid sequence: CASSPKDGRADETQYF.